These 12 T cell receptor beta chains share one sample of origin, sequenced in a study of identical twins. MiXCR, run by TCRdb on the 5' RACE reads, gives a single entry per CDR3 protein. The sample contains roughly 690,000 distinct CDR3 sequences, 21% of which appear only once. This sample was shared with a second study, whose subject was T cells expressing NK-cell markers.

The sequenced sample consisted of PBMCs. The origin of the receptors is a woman younger than 30 in good health.

CDR3 loop: CASSYYDGEQYF. The CDR3 DNA sequence: TGTGCCAGCAGTTACTACGACGGCGAGCAGTACTTC. This chain connects TRBV6-2 or TRBV6-3 to TRBJ2-7; D is undetermined. Germline CDR1 reads MNHEY; CDR2 reads SVGEGT. The V and J ends lost 1 base and 6 bases respectively, with 7 bases between them. The CDR3 extends over 12 amino acids.

This chain links TRBV27 with TRBJ2-1, with D perhaps TRBD2 (6 bases). The germline gives CDR1 MNHEY, CDR2 SMNVEV (reference sequence). V lost 3 bases to trimming and J lost 6 bases, with 15 bases between them. This CDR3 is built from 15 residues. CDR3: CASSLPVAGRNEQFF. DNA for the CDR3: TGTGCCAGCAGTTTGCCCGTGGCGGGACGCAATGAGCAGTTCTTC.

This chain connects TRBV4-3 to TRBJ2-1, with 10 positions matching TRBD2. The CDR3 is made up of 15 amino acids. Germline V gives CDR1 LGHNA, CDR2 YSLEER. V was clipped by 4 bases and J by 6 bases; unmatched bases: 6. CDR3 in amino acids: CASSLASGRFNEQFF. Written as DNA, the CDR3 is TGCGCCAGCAGCCTTGCTAGCGGGAGATTCAATGAGCAGTTCTTC.

This clonotype appeared a few times. J is TRBJ2-3 and V is TRBV12-3 or TRBV12-4, with 9 bases lining up with TRBD1. The CDR3 totals 17 residues. V shed 5 bases and J 5 bases; nucleotides not matched to a gene: 14. The CDR3 nucleotides read TGTGCCAGCAGTCTAGGACAGGGGTCCTTTTACCTAGATACGCAGTATTTT. Residues: CASSLGQGSFYLDTQYF.

This clonotype was counted ten times or more. The chain joins TRBV6-2 or TRBV6-3 to TRBJ2-7, with TRBD2 as a possible D gene (5 bases). The V and J ends lost 5 bases and 6 bases respectively, with 8 bases between them. This CDR3 comprises 11 residues. Per germline, CDR1 MNHEY and CDR2 SVGEGT. CDR3 nucleotides: TGTGCCAGCAGTCCCCGGGGCGAGCAGTACTTC. Residues: CASSPRGEQYF.

Only a few counts were recorded for this clonotype. This sequence joins TRBV6-1 and TRBJ1-1; D might be TRBD1 (6 bases). CDR1 and CDR2 from the germline V gene are MNHNS and SASEGT. This CDR3 is 13 amino acids long. Trimming took off 6 bases at V and 4 bases at J, with 12 bases between the two ends. The CDR3 loop is CASRLQGRTEAFF. For the CDR3, the DNA is TGTGCCAGCAGGCTACAGGGTCGCACTGAAGCTTTCTTT.

V usage is TRBV19 and J usage is TRBJ2-1; weak D call: TRBD2 (6 bases). The germline V gene has CDR1 LNHDA and CDR2 SQIVND (reference sequence). This CDR3 is built from 14 residues. Trimming took off 7 bases at V and 3 bases at J, with 13 bases between the two ends. This chain's CDR3 is CASTRDSNYNEQFF. The CDR3 nucleotides are TGTGCCAGTACCCGGGACTCCAACTACAATGAGCAGTTCTTC.

This clonotype was counted between two and nine times. The rearrangement joins TRBV14 to TRBJ2-3; no clear D gene. Germline CDR1 SGHDN, CDR2 FVKESK. Trimming cost V 3 bases and J 6 bases, with 19 bases left between them. This CDR3 has 16 amino acids. CDR3 in amino acids: CASSHLQPEPFDTQYF. In DNA form, the CDR3 reads TGTGCCAGCAGCCACCTGCAACCGGAGCCTTTCGATACGCAGTATTTT.

The count of this clonotype is one. The CDR3 region is CATITRTEAFF. CDR3 DNA: TGTGCCACGATCACGAGAACTGAAGCTTTCTTT. The chain uses TRBV7-8 and TRBJ1-1; D ambiguous. V gave up 10 bases and J gave up 5 bases, with 11 bases separating them. In germline, CDR1 is SGHVS, CDR2 FQNEAQ. The CDR3 is 11 residues long.

The chain uses TRBV5-5 and TRBJ1-6; D possibly corresponds to TRBD1 (5 bases). The CDR3 has 15 residues. V shed 4 bases and J shed 9 bases, with 17 bases lying between them. CDR1 is SGHKS and CDR2 is YYEKEE in the germline V gene (reference sequence). In DNA, the CDR3 is TGTGCCAGCAGCAGGAGGCCTTCGGACATTTCACCCCTCCACTTT. This sequence encodes CASSRRPSDISPLHF.

This clonotype occurred a few times. In DNA form, the CDR3 reads TGCAGCGTACGCAGTACAGGGGACACCGGGGAGCTGTTTTTT. It specifies CSVRSTGDTGELFF. The chain combines TRBV29-1 with TRBJ2-2, with TRBD1 identical over 7 bases. Germline loops: CDR1 SQVTM, CDR2 ANQGSEA. This CDR3 spans 14 amino acids. Trimming removed 6 bases from V and 3 bases from J; junction bases left unmatched: 7.

The chain is built from TRBV4-3 and TRBJ2-7; unclear D gene. Deletions cut 5 bases from V and 0 bases from J, with 11 bases between. The CDR3 totals 14 residues. Germline V gene sequence: CDR1 LGHNA, CDR2 YSLEER. For the CDR3, the DNA is TGCGCCAGCAGCAGGCAGAAGAGCTCCTACGAGCAGTACTTC. Its translation is CASSRQKSSYEQYF.